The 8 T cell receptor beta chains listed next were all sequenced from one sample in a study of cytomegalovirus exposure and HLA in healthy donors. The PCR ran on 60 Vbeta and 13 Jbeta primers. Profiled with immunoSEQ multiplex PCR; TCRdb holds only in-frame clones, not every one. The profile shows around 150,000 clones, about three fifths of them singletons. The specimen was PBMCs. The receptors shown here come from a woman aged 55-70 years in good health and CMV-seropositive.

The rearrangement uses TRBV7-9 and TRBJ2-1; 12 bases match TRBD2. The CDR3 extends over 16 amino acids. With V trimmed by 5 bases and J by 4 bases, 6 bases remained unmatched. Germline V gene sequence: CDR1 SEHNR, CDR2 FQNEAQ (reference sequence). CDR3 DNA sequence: TGTGCCAGCAGCGACCGACTAGCGGGAGCTTACAATGAGCAGTTCTTC. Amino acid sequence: CASSDRLAGAYNEQFF.

In nucleotides, the CDR3 is TGTGCCAGCAGAGAGACTAGCGGGGCCCAGTATACGCAGTATTTT. This sequence encodes CASRETSGAQYTQYF. The chain is built from TRBV2 and TRBJ2-3, with TRBD2 matching over 11 bases. The trim removed 6 bases at V and 7 bases at J, leaving 9 bases unmatched. Germline lookup yields CDR1 SNHLY and CDR2 FYNNEI. There are 15 residues in the CDR3. Supplemented by reference TRBV2 and TRBJ2-3, the full variable domain reads EPEVTQTPSHQVTQMGQEVILRCVPISNHLYFYWYRQILGQKVEFLVSFYNNEISEKSEIFDDQFSVERPDGSNFTLKIRSTKLEDSAMYFCASRETSGAQYTQYFGPGTRLTVL.

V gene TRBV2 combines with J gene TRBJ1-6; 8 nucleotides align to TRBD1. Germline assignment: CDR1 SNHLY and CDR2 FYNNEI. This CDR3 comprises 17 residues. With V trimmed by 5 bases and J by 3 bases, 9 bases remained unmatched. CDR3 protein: CASSFYNTGGYNSPLHF. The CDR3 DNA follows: TGTGCCAGCAGTTTTTACAATACAGGGGGCTATAATTCACCCCTCCACTTT. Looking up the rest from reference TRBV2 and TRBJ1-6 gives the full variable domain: EPEVTQTPSHQVTQMGQEVILRCVPISNHLYFYWYRQILGQKVEFLVSFYNNEISEKSEIFDDQFSVERPDGSNFTLKIRSTKLEDSAMYFCASSFYNTGGYNSPLHFGNGTRLTVT.

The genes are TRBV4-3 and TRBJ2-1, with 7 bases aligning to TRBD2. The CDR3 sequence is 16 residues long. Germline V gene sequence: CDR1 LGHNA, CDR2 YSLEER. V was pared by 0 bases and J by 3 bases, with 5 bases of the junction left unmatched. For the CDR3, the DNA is TGCGCCAGCAGCCAAGAGGCGCGGGAGAACTACAATGAGCAGTTCTTC. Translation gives CASSQEARENYNEQFF.

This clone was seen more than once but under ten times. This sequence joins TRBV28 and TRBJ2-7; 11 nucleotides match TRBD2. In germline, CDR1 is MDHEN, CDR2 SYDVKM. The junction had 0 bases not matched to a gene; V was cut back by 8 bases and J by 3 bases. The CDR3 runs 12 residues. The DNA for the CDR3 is TGTGCCAGCGGACTAGCGGGCTACGAGCAGTACTTC. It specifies CASGLAGYEQYF.

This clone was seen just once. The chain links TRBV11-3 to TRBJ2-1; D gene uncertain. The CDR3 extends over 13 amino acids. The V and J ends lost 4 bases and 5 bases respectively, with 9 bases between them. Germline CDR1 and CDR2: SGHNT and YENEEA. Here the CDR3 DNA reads TGTGCCAGCAGCTCCTCCGCTAACAATGAGCAGTTCTTC. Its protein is CASSSSANNEQFF.

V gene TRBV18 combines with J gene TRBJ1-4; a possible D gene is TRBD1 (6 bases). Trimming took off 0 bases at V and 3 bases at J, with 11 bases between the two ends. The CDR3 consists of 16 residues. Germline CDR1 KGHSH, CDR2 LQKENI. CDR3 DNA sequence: TGTGCCAGCTCACCACCGAGAGGACAGCCTAATGAAAAACTGTTTTTT. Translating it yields CASSPPRGQPNEKLFF.

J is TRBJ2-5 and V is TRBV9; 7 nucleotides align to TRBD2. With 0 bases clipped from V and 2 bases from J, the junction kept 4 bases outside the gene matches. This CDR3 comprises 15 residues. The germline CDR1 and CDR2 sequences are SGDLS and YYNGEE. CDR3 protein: CASSVGASGQETQYF. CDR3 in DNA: TGTGCCAGCAGCGTAGGGGCTAGCGGTCAAGAGACCCAGTACTTC.